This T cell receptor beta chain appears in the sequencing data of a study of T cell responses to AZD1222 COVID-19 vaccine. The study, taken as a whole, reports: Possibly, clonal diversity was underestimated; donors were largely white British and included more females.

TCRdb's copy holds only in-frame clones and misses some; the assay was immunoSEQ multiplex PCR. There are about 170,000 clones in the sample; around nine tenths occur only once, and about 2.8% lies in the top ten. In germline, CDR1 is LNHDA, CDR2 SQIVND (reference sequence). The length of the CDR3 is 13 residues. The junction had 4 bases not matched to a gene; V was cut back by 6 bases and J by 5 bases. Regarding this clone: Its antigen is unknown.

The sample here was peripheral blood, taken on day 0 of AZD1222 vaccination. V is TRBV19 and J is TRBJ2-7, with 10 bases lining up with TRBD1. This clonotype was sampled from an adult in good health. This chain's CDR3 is CASSPGQGNEQYF. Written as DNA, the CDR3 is TGTGCCAGTAGCCCGGGACAGGGGAACGAGCAGTACTTC.